The following is a T cell receptor (beta chain) sequence with its context. This clonotype was counted ten times or more. Its antigen is still unknown. Base qualities were left out, and no much larger clone turns up one base away. The germline V gene encodes CDR1 SEHNR and CDR2 FQNEAQ (reference sequence). The CDR3 numbers 17 residues from cysteine through phenylalanine. Only the CDR3 part of the read is kept: 51 bases, read in frame from the first base. Here V drops 3 bases and J drops 3 bases, and the junction holds 8 bases not matched to any gene. Library construction relied on multiplex PCR. The listed sequencing device is Illumina HiSeq 4000. To build TCR beta libraries, CDR3 regions were amplified by Arm-PCR using iRepertoire HTBI primers. PCR products were gel purified before sequencing. Under the source paper's analysis protocol: Gene usage analysis of CDR3 amino acid clonotypes relied on the 62 TRBV and fewer than 15 TRBJ segments identified across samples. COPE and FqMerger were used to merge filtered high-quality paired reads into contigs. BLAST was used to align contigs to IMGT TRBV, TRBD and TRBJ reference genes, and CDR3 was defined according to IMGT. Any clonotype with a frequency above 0.1% was counted as a highly expanded clone. Repertoire diversity was measured by Shannon entropy, and V-J evenness by the Gini coefficient. Clonotypes shared by more than one individual were considered public. TCRdb cleaned the public reads at Q25 with fastp, built clones with MiXCR and kept in-frame beta chains. Each entry is one CDR3 protein sequence, shown with its most common DNA and genes. TCRdb's processing, not the study's, gives the V and J calls here. The sample table lists about 620,000 distinct CDR3 sequences, approximately 15% of them with a count of one. The ten largest clones add up to 18% of the sample.

This sample was taken from a study of regulatory T cells in long-lasting Graves disease (TCRdb year 2021). Notes on the research overall: Newly diagnosed Graves' disease patients had taken antithyroid drugs for less than 3 months. This study used TCR sequencing and RNA sequencing of peripheral blood to compare persistent Graves' disease patients against newly diagnosed Graves' disease patients. TCR sequencing covered 13 persistent and about 20 newly diagnosed Graves' disease patients, some 33 samples in total. The study was conducted in China and was registered as a clinical trial.

Study-wide conclusions, independent of this receptor: The authors acknowledged the small sample size as a limitation that may reduce accuracy. Persistent Graves' disease patients showed lower TCR Shannon entropy and fewer highly expanded clones than newly diagnosed patients, suggesting clonal expansion. More public clonotypes were shared among persistent patients (around 2,600) than among newly diagnosed patients (966). Peripheral blood alone was examined, since thyroid tissue, which constituted the primary lesion, could not be accessed. TRBV28, TRBJ1-2 and TRBJ2-5 were preferentially used in persistent disease, while TRBV20-1 and TRBJ2-1 were favored in newly diagnosed disease. Sequencing and analysis were limited to the TCR beta chain.

The meaning of the sample's time point label: newly diagnosed GD, antithyroid drugs for less than 3 months. RNA was extracted from PBMCs in TRIzol for both TCR sequencing and RNA sequencing. The diagnosis of Graves' disease was made according to American Thyroid Association guidelines. Recruitment of patients was carried out at an endocrinology department in Xi'an, China. Each patient gave 8.5 to 9.5 milliliters of peripheral blood, collected in an EDTA anticoagulant tube. Ficoll Paque Plus density gradient separation was used to isolate PBMCs, and no further T cell sorting was performed. An Agilent 2100 Bioanalyzer and agarose gel were used to check RNA quality, and a NanoDrop 2000 was used to measure RNA concentration. This sample was also put to use in a study of T cells in Graves' hyperthyroidism and ophthalmopathy. The second study's paper adds: Stable Graves' hyperthyroidism was defined as no progression to ophthalmopathy during 18 months of follow-up. Hyperthyroidism patients were newly diagnosed, with disease duration under 2 months, and aged 18 to 65 years. The study excluded patients with uncontrolled infections, other autoimmune diseases, pregnancy or lactation. Diagnoses were established on the basis of clinical symptoms, serum thyroxine and TRAb, thyroid ultrasound, and orbital computed tomography. A first-round RT-PCR of the TCR CDR3 used the HTBI primer set with the Qiagen OneStep RT-PCR kit. Most expanded thyroid clonotypes (frequency above 0.001) were also detected in blood, a finding suggesting that blood repertoires may reflect thyroid immune responses. In cross-validation, a model built on a 13 V-J signature told ophthalmopathy apart from stable hyperthyroidism with just under 90% sensitivity and around 84% specificity, and in testing the same model reached 80%/75%. In validation, the model predicted progression to ophthalmopathy a median of 6.5 months before onset, with roughly 71% sensitivity and about 72% specificity. To identify TCR V-J signatures that set the groups apart, the researchers used a discovery cohort of 100 patients, made up of 40 to 45 with Graves' ophthalmopathy and 55 to 65 with stable Graves' hyperthyroidism. Prospective prediction of ophthalmopathy was tested in an independent validation cohort consisting of fewer than 20 hyperthyroidism patients and approximately 16 patients who later progressed to ophthalmopathy. The 95 to 100 discovery patients were randomly split 7:3 into training and test sets. The study also compared thyroid tissue and blood T-cell repertoires from several Graves' hyperthyroidism patients. Once sampling was done, hyperthyroidism patients were given methimazole at a starting dose of 30 mg daily, whereas ophthalmopathy patients were given high-dose intravenous methylprednisolone. Libraries were constructed in a second round of multiplex PCR, after which size selection and purification were carried out. The libraries were sequenced on an Illumina HiSeq2000 using paired-end 100 bp reads. Raw data were processed with SOAPnuke, discarding reads with adapters, uncalled bases, mean Phred below 15, or no exact constant-primer or identifier match. COPE v1.2.5 was used to merge high-quality paired reads, and clonotypes were defined as unique nucleotide sequences. Clonotypes were aligned to IMGT TRBV, TRBD and TRBJ reference segments using MiTCR v1.1. Only V-J combinations with frequency above 0.0001, covering roughly 99% of repertoires, were analysed. A TCS score was defined as the ratio of F50 (clonal expansion) to E x V (chaos), with BLOSUM62-based TCRdist applied between CDR3 peptides within each V-J. Welch's t-statistics and random forest reduced around 510 V-J features to about 13, which were used in a naive Bayes classifier (R e1071). No statistical method was used to fix the sample size in advance, and group allocation was not hidden from the investigators. The paper reports TCR Vbeta CDR3 sequencing of 140 or so peripheral blood samples: approximately 41 ophthalmopathy, fewer than 80 hyperthyroidism and approximately 17 progressor patients.

Recombination joined TRBV7-9 with TRBJ1-1; 12 bases in the middle match TRBD1. This sample comprised peripheral blood mononuclear cells (PBMCs), obtained at new diagnosis, from a patient treated with antithyroid drugs. The clonotype comes from a woman aged 25 to 45 with Graves disease. Donor details come from another sample of the same person, matched by shared clones. Read as DNA, the sequence is TGTGCCAGCAGCTTCGGGGGGACAGGGGGCGCGGACACTGAAGCTTTCTTT. This encodes CASSFGGTGGADTEAFF. Supplemented by the reference TRBV7-9 and TRBJ1-1 proteins around the CDR3, the complete variable domain is DTGVSQNPRHKITKRGQNVTFRCDPISEHNRLYWYRQTLGQGPEFLTYFQNEAQLEKSRLLSDRFSAERPKGSFSTLEIQRTEQGDSAMYLCASSFGGTGGADTEAFFGQGTRLTVV.